These 14 T cell receptor beta chains originate from one sample sequenced in a study of cytomegalovirus exposure and HLA in healthy donors (dated by TCRdb to 2017 to 2019). The protocol used for the library was the immunoSEQ multiplex PCR assay. For the multiplex PCR, a mixture combining 60 forward primers for TCR Vbeta segments and 13 reverse primers for TCR Jbeta segments was used. TCRdb's version of the immuneACCESS table is confined to in-frame rearrangements and falls short of the full clone set. An unresolved V gene accounts for under half of the shortfall where checked; the remainder is of unknown origin. The sample table holds roughly 140,000 clones, of which around 78% were seen once. The top ten constitute 5.5% to 7% of the sample. The sequenced sample consisted of PBMCs. Receptors were obtained from a woman in her forties in good health and CMV-seropositive.

V gene TRBV28 combines with J gene TRBJ1-2, with D maybe TRBD1 (6 bases). The CDR3 runs 13 residues. Trimming pared 5 bases from V and 5 bases from J, leaving 12 bases between. In germline, CDR1 is MDHEN, CDR2 SYDVKM. CDR3 nucleotides: TGTGCCAGCAGTCCTACAGGGATATATGGCTACACCTTC. It codes for CASSPTGIYGYTF.

The chain couples TRBV6-5 to TRBJ2-7, with 9 bases that match TRBD1. V gave up 5 bases and J gave up 3 bases; unmatched junction bases: 8. Germline V CDR1 and CDR2: MNHEY, SVGAGI. This CDR3 comprises 15 residues. This CDR3 is CASSHKRQGDYEQYF. For the CDR3, the DNA is TGTGCCAGCAGTCACAAAAGACAGGGGGACTACGAGCAGTACTTC.

V gene TRBV6-6 combines with J gene TRBJ2-3; TRBD2 matches at 11 bases. V lost 5 bases and J lost 7; bases outside the gene matches: 11. The length of the CDR3 is 16 residues. The germline CDR1 and CDR2 sequences are MNHNY and SVGAGI (reference sequence). DNA of the CDR3: TGTGCCAGCAGTCTCCCCGAGACTAGCGGGACAAATACGCAGTATTTT. It is translated as CASSLPETSGTNTQYF.

V and J are TRBV28 and TRBJ2-3; D may be TRBD1 (5 bases). Trimming removed 5 bases from V and 7 bases from J, with 25 bases in between. Germline CDR1 and CDR2: MDHEN and SYDVKM. The length of the CDR3 is 17 residues. The CDR3, as DNA: TGTGCCAGCAGTCCCTTCGACAGCCGCTCCACAGTTTATACGCAGTATTTT. Translated, it gives CASSPFDSRSTVYTQYF.

The chain carries TRBV7-6 and TRBJ2-3; D might be TRBD2 (5 bases). Between the trimmed V and J ends, which lost 5 bases and 2 bases, there was a span of 17 bases. The CDR3 length is 16 residues. The germline V gene encodes CDR1 SGHVS and CDR2 FNYEAQ. The CDR3 protein is CASSPTGGSYTDTQYF. CDR3 in DNA: TGTGCCAGCAGCCCTACCGGCGGGTCATACACAGATACGCAGTATTTT.

The V gene is TRBV2, the J gene TRBJ2-7; possible D gene TRBD1, 6 bases. The germline V gene has CDR1 SNHLY and CDR2 FYNNEI. The CDR3 has 14 residues. V lost 4 bases to trimming and J lost 2 bases, with 12 bases between them. The CDR3 region has the DNA TGTGCCAGCAGTGTTAGGACAGCCGCCTACGAGCAGTACTTC. Translated: CASSVRTAAYEQYF.

J is TRBJ1-4 and V is TRBV11-2; D is possibly TRBD1 (5 bases). Trimming removed 5 bases at V and 4 bases at J, with 11 bases between. Germline assignment: CDR1 SGHAT and CDR2 FQNNGV. This CDR3 is 14 amino acids long. The DNA for the CDR3 is TGTGCCAGCAGCACACAGGACGGTAATGAAAAACTGTTTTTT. Amino acids: CASSTQDGNEKLFF.

This clone has just one count. J is TRBJ2-1 and V is TRBV6-5, with 11 bases matching TRBD2. With 7 bases clipped from V and 4 bases from J, the junction kept 6 bases outside the gene matches. The CDR3 contains 15 residues. From germline, CDR1 is MNHEY and CDR2 SVGAGI. The CDR3 DNA reads as TGTGCCAGCAAGCCCGGGACTAGCGGTTACAATGAGCAGTTCTTC. It codes for CASKPGTSGYNEQFF.

The chain employs TRBV28 and TRBJ2-7; D might be TRBD1 (5 bases). The CDR3 sequence is 18 residues long. V was cut by 3 bases and J by 2 bases, with 23 bases left in between. Looked up from germline, CDR1 is MDHEN and CDR2 is SYDVKM. The CDR3 loop is CASSFRVRLQGEPYEQYF. CDR3 DNA sequence: TGTGCCAGCAGTTTTAGGGTTCGGTTGCAGGGCGAGCCCTACGAGCAGTACTTC.

This clone was recorded once. V and J are TRBV7-9 and TRBJ2-1, with 9 bases identical to TRBD2. CDR1 is SEHNR and CDR2 is FQNEAQ in the germline V gene (reference sequence). The CDR3 spans 15 residues. V gave up 5 bases and J gave up 5 bases; unmatched junction bases: 7. Written as DNA, the CDR3 is TGTGCCAGCAGCCGGCGACTAGCGGAAAACAATGAGCAGTTCTTC. It translates to CASSRRLAENNEQFF.

The rearrangement joins TRBV15 to TRBJ2-7; a weak D match, TRBD1 (5 bases). V gave up 1 base and J gave up 0 bases, with 10 bases separating them. Germline CDR1 and CDR2: LNHNV and YYDKDF (reference sequence). This CDR3 is built from 15 residues. The CDR3 region is CATSRGGGNSYEQYF. DNA of the CDR3: TGTGCCACCAGCAGAGGGGGCGGCAACTCCTACGAGCAGTACTTC.

This chain uses TRBV5-1 with TRBJ1-1; perhaps TRBD1 as D (5 bases). The V end lost 0 bases, the J end lost 7 bases, and 13 bases lay between the germline ends. Germline values: CDR1 SGHRS, CDR2 YFSETQ. This CDR3 has 14 residues. CDR3 residues: CASSLGATGGEAFF. The CDR3 nucleotides are TGCGCCAGCAGCTTGGGGGCCACCGGGGGTGAAGCTTTCTTT.

The chain recombines TRBV6-5 with TRBJ1-1; TRBD1 might be the D (6 bases). The ends were cut back, 5 bases at V and 1 base at J, with 14 bases in the middle. Germline V gives CDR1 MNHEY, CDR2 SVGAGI. The CDR3 totals 15 residues. Here the CDR3 reads CASSGRRGGNTEAFF. The CDR3 DNA reads TGTGCCAGCAGTGGGCGCAGGGGCGGGAACACTGAAGCTTTCTTT.

This clone was seen a single time. The chain employs TRBV29-1 and TRBJ2-3; TRBD2 agrees at 8 bases. Germline V gene lookup returns CDR1 SQVTM and CDR2 ANQGSEA. This CDR3 comprises 15 residues. With V trimmed by 5 bases and J by 1 base, 8 bases remained unmatched. In DNA form, the CDR3 reads TGCAGCGTTCGGGGGGGGGATATAGGCACAGATACGCAGTATTTT. Protein sequence: CSVRGGDIGTDTQYF.